These 9 T cell receptor beta chains were all obtained from the same sample, sequenced in a study of CD8 T cells in ankylosing spondylitis. Study results and limitations: Roughly eight highly homologous variants made up a TCR beta motif that seemed to typify ankylosing spondylitis blood.

Their antigens are not known. TCRdb re-called the 5' RACE reads with MiXCR, one entry per CDR3 protein. Of some 800,000 distinct CDR3 sequences detected, approximately 10% appear once; the ten largest clones hold approximately 0.51%. Specimen: blood, either unsorted or a sorted T cell fraction (not recorded which). All receptors come from a male donor with ankylosing spondylitis.

This rearrangement joins TRBV10-3 to TRBJ2-1, with D possibly matching TRBD1 (6 bases). The CDR3 consists of 17 residues. The germline V gene encodes CDR1 ENHRY and CDR2 SYGVKD. The V gene lost 1 base and the J gene lost 5 bases, with 18 bases spanning the gap. The CDR3 region is CAISEFLSRTANNEQFF. CDR3 bases: TGTGCCATCAGTGAGTTCCTATCGAGGACAGCTAACAATGAGCAGTTCTTC.

This clonotype was recorded a few times. The rearrangement joins TRBV7-2 to TRBJ2-7; the D gene is possibly TRBD1 (7 bases). Germline values: CDR1 SGHTA, CDR2 FQGNSA. V was trimmed by 3 bases and J by 9 bases, leaving 15 bases between them. The CDR3 covers 13 residues. The CDR3, as DNA: TGTGCCAGCAGCTTGCGGCAGGGGGGCGGGCAGTACTTC. It specifies CASSLRQGGGQYF.

The genes are TRBV11-2 and TRBJ2-4; 9 positions match TRBD1. There are 13 residues in the CDR3. The junction had 8 bases not matched to a gene; V was cut back by 1 base and J by 16 bases. From germline, CDR1 is SGHAT and CDR2 FQNNGV. This CDR3 is CASSLVRDRDSYF. The CDR3 DNA follows: TGTGCCAGCAGCTTAGTCCGGGACAGGGATAGCTACTTC. The variable domain in full, completed from reference TRBV11-2 and TRBJ2-4, reads EAGVAQSPRYKIIEKRQSVAFWCNPISGHATLYWYQQILGQGPKLLIQFQNNGVVDDSQLPKDRFSAERLKGVDSTLKIQPAKLEDSAVYLCASSLVRDRDSYFGAGTRLSVL.

The rearrangement uses TRBV20-1 and TRBJ1-5; maybe TRBD1 (6 bases). V dropped 3 bases and J dropped 5 bases, with 11 bases sitting between them. This CDR3 comprises 13 residues. In germline, CDR1 is DFQATT, CDR2 SNEGSKA (reference sequence). CDR3 amino acids: CSASPGADQPQHF. CDR3 nucleotide sequence: TGCAGTGCTAGCCCGGGGGCGGATCAGCCCCAGCATTTT.

The chain has TRBV24-1 and TRBJ2-6; TRBD2 might be the D (6 bases). With 3 bases removed from V and 2 bases from J, the gap between germline ends came to 16 bases. CDR1 is KGHDR, CDR2 SFDVKD, per germline. The CDR3 spans 18 residues. The CDR3 sequence: CATSDVRGWGAGANVLTF. The CDR3 nucleotides read TGTGCCACCAGTGATGTTAGAGGATGGGGGGCTGGGGCCAACGTCCTGACTTTC.

This clonotype was seen a few times. The chain is built from TRBV4-2 and TRBJ2-3, with 9 bases that match TRBD2. Germline assignment: CDR1 LGHNA and CDR2 YNFKEQ. V shed 4 bases, J shed 6 bases, and the junction held 11 bases outside the gene matches. CDR3 length: 16 amino acids. The CDR3 spells CASSRVSGGPGDTQYF. DNA for the CDR3: TGTGCCAGCAGCCGGGTTAGCGGGGGCCCGGGGGATACGCAGTATTTT.

This chain uses TRBV5-6 with TRBJ2-3, with D perhaps assigned TRBD1 or TRBD2 (6 bases each). The germline V and J ends were trimmed by 4 bases and 11 bases, with 14 bases remaining between them. Looked up from germline, CDR1 is SGHDT and CDR2 is YYEEEE. CDR3 length: 12 residues. CDR3 amino acids: CASSPRGRWQYF. In nucleotides, the CDR3 is TGTGCCAGCAGCCCCCGGGGGCGGTGGCAGTATTTT.

In its sample, this clonotype was seen a few times. The chain has TRBV2 and TRBJ2-1; 11 bases are shared with TRBD2. Germline V gene lookup returns CDR1 SNHLY and CDR2 FYNNEI. The CDR3 is 16 residues long. J lost 6 bases, V lost 2 bases, and 6 bases had no gene match. The CDR3 DNA follows: TGTGCCAGCAGTGAATGGGGCCTAGCGGGGGGCAATGAGCAGTTCTTC. This encodes CASSEWGLAGGNEQFF.

The J gene is TRBJ2-2, the V gene TRBV4-2; no firm D call. The germline V gene has CDR1 LGHNA and CDR2 YNFKEQ. This CDR3 spans 13 amino acids. Trimming removed 1 base from V and 7 bases from J, with 7 bases in between. The CDR3 sequence is CASSQVIGGELFF. The CDR3 bases are TGTGCCAGCAGCCAAGTAATCGGCGGGGAGCTGTTTTTT.